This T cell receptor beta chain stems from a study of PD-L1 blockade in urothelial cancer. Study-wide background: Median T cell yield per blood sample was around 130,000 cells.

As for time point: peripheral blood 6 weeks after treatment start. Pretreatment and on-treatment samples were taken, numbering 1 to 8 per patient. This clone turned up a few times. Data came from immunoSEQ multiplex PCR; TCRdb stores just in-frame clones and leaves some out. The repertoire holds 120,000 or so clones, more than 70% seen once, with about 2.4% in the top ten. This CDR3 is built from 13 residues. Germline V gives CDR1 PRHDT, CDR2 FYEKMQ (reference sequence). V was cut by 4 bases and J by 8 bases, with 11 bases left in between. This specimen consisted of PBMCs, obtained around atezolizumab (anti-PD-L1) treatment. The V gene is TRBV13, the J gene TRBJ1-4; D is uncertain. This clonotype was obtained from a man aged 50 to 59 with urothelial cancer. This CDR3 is CASSYGRAEKLFF. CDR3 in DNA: TGTGCCAGCAGCTACGGGAGAGCCGAAAAACTGTTTTTT.